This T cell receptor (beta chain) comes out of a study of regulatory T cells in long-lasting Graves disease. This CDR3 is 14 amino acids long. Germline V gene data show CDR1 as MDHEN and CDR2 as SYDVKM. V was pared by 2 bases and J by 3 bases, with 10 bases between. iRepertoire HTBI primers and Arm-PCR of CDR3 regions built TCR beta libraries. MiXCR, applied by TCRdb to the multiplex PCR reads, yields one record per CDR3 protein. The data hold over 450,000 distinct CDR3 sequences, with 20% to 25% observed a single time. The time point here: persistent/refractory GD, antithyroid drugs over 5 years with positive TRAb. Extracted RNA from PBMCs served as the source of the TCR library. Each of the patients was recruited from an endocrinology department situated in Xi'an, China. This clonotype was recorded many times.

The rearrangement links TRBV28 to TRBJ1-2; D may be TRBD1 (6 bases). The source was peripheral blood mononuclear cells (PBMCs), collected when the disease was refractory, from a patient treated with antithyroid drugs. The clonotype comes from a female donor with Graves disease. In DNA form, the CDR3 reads TGTGCCAGCAGTTTAGGGGGGGCGCACTATGGCTACACCTTC. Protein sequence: CASSLGGAHYGYTF.